The clone carrying this T cell receptor (beta chain) has a single count. The data were taken from a study of shared clonotypes between healthy human individuals. CDR1 and CDR2 from the germline V gene are SGHDN and FVKESK. CDR3 length: 15 amino acids. Trimming took off 8 bases at V and 0 bases at J, with 15 bases between the two ends. The protocol was immunoSEQ multiplex PCR, while the TCRdb copy is restricted to in-frame clones and leaves out a portion. The profile shows 1,400,000 or so clones, approximately 98.5% of them singletons. This receptor was identified in a man younger than 40 in good health. Sequencing used naive CD4+ T cells sorted from blood. Subset: CD45RA+ positively selected. The chain joins TRBV14 to TRBJ2-3; D is perhaps TRBD2 (5 bases). CDR3 protein: CASGAARFSTDTQYF. The CDR3 DNA reads TGTGCCAGCGGAGCGGCTAGATTCAGCACAGATACGCAGTATTTT.